Each of the 10 T cell receptor beta chains below was sequenced from the same sample in a study of T cells in Graves' hyperthyroidism and ophthalmopathy. Researchers amplified the TCR beta CDR3 regions from RNA transcripts. First-round RT-PCR targeting the TCR CDR3 was performed with the HTBI primer set. TCRdb analysed the multiplex PCR reads with MiXCR anew, one entry per CDR3 protein. Among hundreds of thousands of distinct CDR3 sequences listed, 15% to 20% were seen once. The specimen sequenced was blood. Receptors were obtained from a young woman with Graves' hyperthyroidism.

This chain uses TRBV2 with TRBJ1-6, with 7 bases lining up with TRBD1. This CDR3 has 15 amino acids. The V segment lost 7 bases and the J segment 7 bases; nucleotides outside the gene matches: 10. CDR1 and CDR2 from the germline V gene are SNHLY and FYNNEI. The CDR3 protein is CASTGGTVNNSPLHF. CDR3 coding DNA: TGTGCCAGCACCGGAGGGACAGTTAACAATTCACCCCTCCACTTT. Variable domain in full (rest from reference TRBV2 and TRBJ1-6): EPEVTQTPSHQVTQMGQEVILRCVPISNHLYFYWYRQILGQKVEFLVSFYNNEISEKSEIFDDQFSVERPDGSNFTLKIRSTKLEDSAMYFCASTGGTVNNSPLHFGNGTRLTVT.

This clonotype was picked up a small number of times. The V gene is TRBV2, the J gene TRBJ2-5; D possibly uses TRBD1 or TRBD2 (5 bases each). The germline V gene has CDR1 SNHLY and CDR2 FYNNEI. The CDR3 covers 14 residues. V gave up 5 bases and J gave up 5 bases, with 15 bases separating them. This CDR3 is CASSSGQLGETQYF. The DNA of the CDR3 is TGTGCCAGCAGTAGCGGACAATTGGGGGAGACCCAGTACTTC.

This sequence joins TRBV20-1 and TRBJ2-7; 7 nucleotides align to TRBD1. This CDR3 is 15 amino acids long. CDR1 and CDR2 (germline): DFQATT, SNEGSKA (reference sequence). Losses at the gene ends were 0 bases for V and 1 base for J; bases not matched to a gene: 6. The CDR3 nucleotides are TGCAGTGCTAGAGATCAAGTGACAGGGTCCTACGAGCAGTACTTC. It codes for CSARDQVTGSYEQYF.

This chain joins TRBV30 and TRBJ2-7; the match to TRBD2 covers 8 bases. The length of the CDR3 is 15 residues. CDR1 and CDR2 from the germline V gene are GTSNPN and SVGIG (reference sequence). V trimming: 0 bases; J trimming: 5 bases; junction bases outside the gene matches: 9. Here the CDR3 reads CAWSVETAGVNEQYF. The CDR3, as DNA: TGTGCCTGGAGTGTAGAAACAGCGGGAGTGAACGAGCAGTACTTC.

The chain has TRBV4-2 and TRBJ2-2; 10 bases line up with TRBD1. The CDR3 is 15 amino acids. Per germline, CDR1 LGHNA and CDR2 YNFKEQ. Germline trimming cut 8 bases from V and 2 bases from J; bases unmatched to any gene: 5. CDR3 protein: CASGRTGGNTGELFF. DNA for the CDR3: TGTGCCAGCGGCAGGACAGGGGGAAACACCGGGGAGCTGTTTTTT.

The V and J genes are TRBV5-1 and TRBJ2-3, with 9 bases lining up with TRBD2. Germline V gene data show CDR1 as SGHRS and CDR2 as YFSETQ. This CDR3 has 17 residues. V lost 1 base, J lost 0 bases, and 6 bases stayed unmatched. The CDR3 loop reads CASSLWTSDPSTDTQYF. In DNA form, the CDR3 reads TGCGCCAGCAGCTTGTGGACTAGCGACCCTAGCACAGATACGCAGTATTTT.

The chain combines TRBV2 with TRBJ1-4; D ambiguous. Germline V gene lookup returns CDR1 SNHLY and CDR2 FYNNEI. The CDR3 has 14 amino acids. Trimming took off 6 bases at V and 5 bases at J, with 13 bases between the two ends. For the CDR3, the DNA is TGTGCCAGCAGGGTCCGGACGGGAAATGAAAAACTGTTTTTT. Translating it yields CASRVRTGNEKLFF.

The chain employs TRBV20-1 and TRBJ2-1, with 11 bases lining up with TRBD1. V was pared by 5 bases and J by 9 bases, with 6 bases of the junction left unmatched. The CDR3 sequence is 13 residues long. Germline-derived CDR1 and CDR2 are DFQATT and SNEGSKA (reference sequence). CDR3 region: CSALRTGGGEQFF. The CDR3 DNA is TGCAGTGCTTTACGGACAGGGGGCGGTGAGCAGTTCTTC.

The sample holds a few counts of this clonotype. This sequence joins TRBV6-5 and TRBJ2-1; no clear D gene. V was clipped by 2 bases and J by 8 bases, with 10 bases between them. CDR3 length equals 13 residues. Germline assignment: CDR1 MNHEY and CDR2 SVGAGI. Here the CDR3 reads CASSYRWSDEQFF. The CDR3 region has the DNA TGTGCCAGCAGTTACCGATGGAGCGATGAGCAGTTCTTC.

This clonotype showed up many times. V is TRBV6-1 and J is TRBJ2-2; a possible D gene is TRBD2 (5 bases). Germline-derived CDR1 and CDR2 are MNHNS and SASEGT. The CDR3 is made up of 16 amino acids. Deletions cut 1 base from V and 5 bases from J, with 14 bases between. CDR3 nucleotide sequence: TGTGCCAGCAGTGAAGAAATGGGCCCGGGGACCGGGGAGCTGTTTTTT. Translating gives CASSEEMGPGTGELFF.